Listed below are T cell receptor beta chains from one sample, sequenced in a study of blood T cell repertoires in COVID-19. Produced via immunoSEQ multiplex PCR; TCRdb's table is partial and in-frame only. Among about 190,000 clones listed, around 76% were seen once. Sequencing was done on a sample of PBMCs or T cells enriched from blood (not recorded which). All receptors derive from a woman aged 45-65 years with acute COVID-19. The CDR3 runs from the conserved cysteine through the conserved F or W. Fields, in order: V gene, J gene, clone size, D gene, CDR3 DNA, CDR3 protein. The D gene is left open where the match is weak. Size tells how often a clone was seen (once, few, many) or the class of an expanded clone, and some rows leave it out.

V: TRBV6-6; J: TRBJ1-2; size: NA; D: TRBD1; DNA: TGTGCCAGCAGTTTGACAGGGGATGGCTACACCTTC; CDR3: CASSLTGDGYTF
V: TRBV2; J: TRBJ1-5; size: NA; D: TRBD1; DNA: TGTGCCAGCAGTGTTGAGACAGGGTCGAGGGATCAGCCCCAGCATTTT; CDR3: CASSVETGSRDQPQHF
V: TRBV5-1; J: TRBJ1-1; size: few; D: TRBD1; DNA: TGCGCCAGCAGCGATCACAGGGGAATGAACACTGAAGCTTTCTTT; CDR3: CASSDHRGMNTEAFF
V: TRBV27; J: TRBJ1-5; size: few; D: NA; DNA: TGTGCCAGCAGTTGGTCCCCAGGGGTTCAGCCCCAGCATTTT; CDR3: CASSWSPGVQPQHF
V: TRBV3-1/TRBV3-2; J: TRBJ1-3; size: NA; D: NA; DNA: TGTGCCAGCAACCGGGGGGGCCGTGGAAACACCATATATTTT; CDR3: CASNRGGRGNTIYF
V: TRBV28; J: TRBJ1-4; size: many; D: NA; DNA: TGTGCCAGCAGTTATCAAGATTCAGGGTATGGTGAAAAACTGTTTTTT; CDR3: CASSYQDSGYGEKLFF
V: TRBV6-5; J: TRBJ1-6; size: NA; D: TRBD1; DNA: TGTGCCAGCAGTTACTCGGGGACAGGGGGATCACCCCTCCACTTT; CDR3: CASSYSGTGGSPLHF
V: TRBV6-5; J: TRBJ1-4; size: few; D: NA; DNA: TGTGCCAGCACCCCAAATGGGAGGCTGGGTGAAAAACTGTTTTTT; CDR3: CASTPNGRLGEKLFF
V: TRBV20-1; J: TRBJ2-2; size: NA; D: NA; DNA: TGCAGTGCTAGTCCAACGAACACCGGGGAGCTGTTTTTT; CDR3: CSASPTNTGELFF
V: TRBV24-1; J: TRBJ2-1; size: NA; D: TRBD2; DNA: TGTGCCACCGACGACGGCGGGGGGGCCTTATACAATGAGCAGTTCTTC; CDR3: CATDDGGGALYNEQFF
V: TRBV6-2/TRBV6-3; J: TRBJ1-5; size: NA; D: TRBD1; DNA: TGTGCCAGCAGTTACCATAAACCGGGACAGGGAGCCACAAGCAATCAGCCCCAGCATTTT; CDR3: CASSYHKPGQGATSNQPQHF
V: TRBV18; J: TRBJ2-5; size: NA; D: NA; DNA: TGTGCCAGCTCACCAATCGGCGGGGCGGAGACCCAGTACTTC; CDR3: CASSPIGGAETQYF
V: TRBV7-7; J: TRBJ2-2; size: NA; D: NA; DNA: TGTGCTAGCAGCTTAGGCGGGGTACTGACCGGGGAGCTGTTTTTT; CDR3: CASSLGGVLTGELFF
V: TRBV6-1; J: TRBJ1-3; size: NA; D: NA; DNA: TGTGCCAGCAGTGAAGCAAGGGGATCTGGAAACACCATATATTTT; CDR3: CASSEARGSGNTIYF
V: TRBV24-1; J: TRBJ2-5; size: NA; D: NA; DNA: TGTGCCACCAGTGATCTCCAGGGGGAGACCCAGTACTTC; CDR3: CATSDLQGETQYF
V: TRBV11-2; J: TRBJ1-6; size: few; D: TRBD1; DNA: TGTGCCAGCAGACACCGGGACAGGGGTTATAATTCACCCCTCCACTTT; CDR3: CASRHRDRGYNSPLHF
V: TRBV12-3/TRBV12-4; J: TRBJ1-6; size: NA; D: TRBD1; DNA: TGTGCCAGCAGAGGACAGGGAAGTTCACCCCTCCACTTT; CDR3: CASRGQGSSPLHF
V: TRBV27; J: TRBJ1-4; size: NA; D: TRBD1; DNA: TGTGCCAGCAGTGGGGCGGGACAGGCTGCAACTAATGAAAAACTGTTTTTT; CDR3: CASSGAGQAATNEKLFF
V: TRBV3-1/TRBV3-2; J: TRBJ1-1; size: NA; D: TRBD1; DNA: TGTGCCAGCAGCCAAGGGGGAACAAGGGGGCGGAACACTGAAGCTTTCTTT; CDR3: CASSQGGTRGRNTEAFF
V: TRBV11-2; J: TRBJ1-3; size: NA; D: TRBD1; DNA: TGTGCCAGCAGCCTGGGGACAGGGCCTGGAAACACCATATATTTT; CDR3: CASSLGTGPGNTIYF
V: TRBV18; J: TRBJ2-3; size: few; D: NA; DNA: TGTGCCAGCTCACCACCGTTAGGGACTAGCACAGATACGCAGTATTTT; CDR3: CASSPPLGTSTDTQYF
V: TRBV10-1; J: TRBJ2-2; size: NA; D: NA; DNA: TGCGCCAGCAGTGAACGGGGGAACACCGGGGAGCTGTTTTTT; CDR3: CASSERGNTGELFF
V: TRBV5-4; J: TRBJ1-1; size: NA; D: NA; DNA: TGTGCCAGCAGCCCCTCGGGGGGCCCGTCGCGCGGCACTGAAGCTTTCTTT; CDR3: CASSPSGGPSRGTEAFF
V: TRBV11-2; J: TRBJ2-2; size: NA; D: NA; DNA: TGTGCCAGCAGCTCGACAGCACGGGACACCGGGGAGCTGTTTTTT; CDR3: CASSSTARDTGELFF
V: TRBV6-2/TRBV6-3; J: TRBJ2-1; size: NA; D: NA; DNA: TGTGCCAGCAGCCCTCAATCCTACAATGAGCAGTTCTTC; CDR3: CASSPQSYNEQFF
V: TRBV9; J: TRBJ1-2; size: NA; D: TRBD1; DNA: TGTGCCAGCAGCGCAAATTACGGACAGGAGGGCTACACCTTC; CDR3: CASSANYGQEGYTF
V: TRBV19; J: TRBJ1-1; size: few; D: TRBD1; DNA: TGTGCCAGTAGTATATCAAGGACAGGTGCTTTCTTT; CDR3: CASSISRTGAFF
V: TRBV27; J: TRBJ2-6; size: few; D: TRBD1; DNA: TGTGCCAGCAGCCCCAGGTGGGGACAGTGGGCCTCTGGGGCCAACGTCCTGACTTTC; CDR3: CASSPRWGQWASGANVLTF
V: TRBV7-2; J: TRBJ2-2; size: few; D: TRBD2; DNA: TGTGCCAGCAGCTTACGGGCTAGCGGAAGGGGCGGGGAGCTGTTTTTT; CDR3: CASSLRASGRGGELFF
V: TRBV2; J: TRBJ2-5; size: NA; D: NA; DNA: TGTGCCAGCGGAAGTCAGTCCGGGGAGACCCAGTACTTC; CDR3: CASGSQSGETQYF
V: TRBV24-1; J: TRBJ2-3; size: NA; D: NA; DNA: TGTGCCACCAGAGACTCCCGGTATCCCGTGTCGGATACGCAGTATTTT; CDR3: CATRDSRYPVSDTQYF
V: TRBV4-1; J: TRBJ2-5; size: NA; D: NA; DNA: TGCGCCAGCAGCCACTACCGGGACACCGACCAAGAGACCCAGTACTTC; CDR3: CASSHYRDTDQETQYF
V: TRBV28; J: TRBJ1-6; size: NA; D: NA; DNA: TGTGCCAGCAGTTTAGGGGGCACGGTGACAGGATGGAATTCACCCCTCCACTTT; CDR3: CASSLGGTVTGWNSPLHF
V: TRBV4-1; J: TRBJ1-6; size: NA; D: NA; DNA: TGCGCCAGCAGCCAAGCCCCGGTGGGGCTGAGGAATTCACCCCTCCACTTT; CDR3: CASSQAPVGLRNSPLHF
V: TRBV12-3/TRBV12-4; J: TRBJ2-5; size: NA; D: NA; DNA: TGTGCCAGCAGTTTCCAATCCCAAGAGACCCAGTACTTC; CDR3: CASSFQSQETQYF
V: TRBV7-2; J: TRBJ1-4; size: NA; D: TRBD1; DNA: TGTGCCAGCAGCTTAGTAGCGGGACAGGGGATTACTAATGAAAAACTGTTTTTT; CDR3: CASSLVAGQGITNEKLFF
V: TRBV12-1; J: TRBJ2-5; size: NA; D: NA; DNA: TGTGCCAGCGACAAACCGGACAGCTATCAAGAGACCCAGTACTTC; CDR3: CASDKPDSYQETQYF
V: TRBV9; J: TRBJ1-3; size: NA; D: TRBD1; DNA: TGTGCCAGCAGCGTAGGCCAGGGGGCTGGAAACACCATATATTTT; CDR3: CASSVGQGAGNTIYF
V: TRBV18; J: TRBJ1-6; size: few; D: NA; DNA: TGTGCCAGCTCCCCTTATGCAGGGGATTCACCCCTCCACTTT; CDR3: CASSPYAGDSPLHF
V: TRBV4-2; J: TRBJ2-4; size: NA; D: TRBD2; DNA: TGTGCCAGCAGCCAAACCGGGACTAGCGGGGTCCGGGGAAACATTCAGTACTTC; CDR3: CASSQTGTSGVRGNIQYF
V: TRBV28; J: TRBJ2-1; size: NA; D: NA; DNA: TGTGCCAGCAGTTCCGAGTACAATGAGCAGTTCTTC; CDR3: CASSSEYNEQFF
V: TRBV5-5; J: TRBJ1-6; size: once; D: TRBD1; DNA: TGTGCCAGCAGTTCCGACAGGGGGAGCTCCTATAATTCACCCCTCCACTTT; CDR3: CASSSDRGSSYNSPLHF
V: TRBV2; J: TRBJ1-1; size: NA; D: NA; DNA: TGTGCCAGCAGTTACTCCCCCAACACTGAAGCTTTCTTT; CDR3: CASSYSPNTEAFF
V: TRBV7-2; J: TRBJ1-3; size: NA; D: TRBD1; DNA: TGTGCCAGCAGCTTAAGACAGGGCTCTGGAAACACCATATATTTT; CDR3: CASSLRQGSGNTIYF
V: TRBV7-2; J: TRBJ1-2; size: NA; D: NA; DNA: TGTGCCAGCAGGGGAGGGACATATGGCTACACCTTC; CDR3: CASRGGTYGYTF
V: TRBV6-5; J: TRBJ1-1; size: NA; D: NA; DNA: TGTGCCAGCAGTTATCGGCCAGGAGGGACTGAAGCTTTCTTT; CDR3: CASSYRPGGTEAFF
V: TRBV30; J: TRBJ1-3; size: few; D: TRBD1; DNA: TGTGCCCGGGGGACAGGGCTTCATAGGGGAAACACCATATATTTT; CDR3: CARGTGLHRGNTIYF